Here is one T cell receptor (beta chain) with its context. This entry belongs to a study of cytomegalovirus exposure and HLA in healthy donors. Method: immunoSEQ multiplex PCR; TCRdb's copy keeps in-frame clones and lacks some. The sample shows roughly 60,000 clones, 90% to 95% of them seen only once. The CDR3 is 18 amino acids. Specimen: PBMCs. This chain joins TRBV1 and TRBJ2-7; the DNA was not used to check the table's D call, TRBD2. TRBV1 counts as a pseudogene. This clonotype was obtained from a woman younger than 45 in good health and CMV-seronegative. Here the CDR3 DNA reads TGCACCAGCAGCCAAGATCGGATCTGGACTAGCGGCTCCTACGAGCAGTACTTC. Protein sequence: CTSSQDRIWTSGSYEQYF.